A single sample is the source of the 10 T cell receptor beta chains below, sequenced in a study of shared clonotypes between healthy human individuals (dated by TCRdb to 2018 to 2020). CD8 naive samples were CD45RO-negative cells positively selected for CCR7, giving a CD45RA+CCR7+ population that excluded TemRA cells. The library relied on the immunoSEQ multiplex PCR assay. In its TCRdb copy, this immuneACCESS table keeps in-frame sequences only and misses some clones. Where compared with another copy, unresolved V genes explain less than half of these, and the others have no known cause. For this sample the table gives millions of clones, of which about 95% were detected only once. The ten largest account for 1% to 1.3% of the sample. Sequenced sample: naive CD8+ T cells sorted from blood. The cell subset or site tag for this specimen amounts to: CD45RA+CCR7+. The source is a young man in good health.

As regards this clone: This sample includes further DNA sequences coding for the same CDR3. The gene calls are TRBV6-5 and TRBJ2-3; D gene unclear. CDR1 MNHEY and CDR2 SVGAGI come from the germline V gene. Trimming removed 0 bases at V and 3 bases at J, with 13 bases between. CDR3 length: 16 amino acids. The CDR3 region has the DNA TGTGCCAGCAGTTACTCGTCCGGAGAGAGGACAGATACGCAGTATTTT. Its protein product is CASSYSSGERTDTQYF.

The gene calls are TRBV9 and TRBJ1-1; possible D gene TRBD1, 6 bases. Looked up from germline, CDR1 is SGDLS and CDR2 is YYNGEE. Trimming left V 7 bases short and J 4 bases short, with 14 bases between. The CDR3 runs 13 residues. The CDR3 spells CASGQGGGTEAFF. The CDR3 DNA reads TGTGCCAGCGGGCAAGGGGGAGGCACTGAAGCTTTCTTT.

Concerning this clone: Other DNA sequences in this sample translate to the same CDR3. This chain uses TRBV9 with TRBJ2-3; D is uncertain. Germline lookup yields CDR1 SGDLS and CDR2 YYNGEE. V was shortened by 0 bases and J by 0 bases, with 8 bases between the two germline ends. The CDR3 runs to 15 residues. CDR3 residues: CASSVDGLSTDTQYF. For the CDR3, the DNA is TGTGCCAGCAGCGTAGATGGCTTAAGCACAGATACGCAGTATTTT. Based on the CDR3 plus reference TRBV9 and TRBJ2-3, the full variable domain is DSGVTQTPKHLITATGQRVTLRCSPRSGDLSVYWYQQSLDQGLQFLIQYYNGEERAKGNILERFSAQQFPDLHSELNLSSLELGDSALYFCASSVDGLSTDTQYFGPGTRLTVL.

The rearrangement links TRBV27 to TRBJ2-7; D gene ambiguous. The V and J ends lost 5 bases and 5 bases respectively, with 13 bases between them. The CDR3 is 13 amino acids. The V gene's germline CDR1 is MNHEY and CDR2 SMNVEV (reference sequence). CDR3 in amino acids: CASSISTGHEQYF. CDR3 DNA: TGTGCCAGCAGTATCAGTACTGGGCACGAGCAGTACTTC.

The J gene is TRBJ2-1, the V gene TRBV18; a weak D match, TRBD1 (6 bases). Trimming took off 6 bases at V and 9 bases at J, with 15 bases between the two ends. The CDR3 extends over 13 amino acids. Germline CDR1 reads KGHSH; CDR2 reads LQKENI. The CDR3 nucleotides are TGTGCCAGCTCGTTGACCAGGGGTAGTGAGCAGTTCTTC. Its translation: CASSLTRGSEQFF.

To note about this clone: The junction does not match germline at one end; this may be a read error. Other DNA sequences in this sample translate to the same CDR3. The chain couples TRBV28 to TRBJ1-5; possibly TRBD1 for D (5 bases). In germline, CDR1 is MDHEN, CDR2 SYDVKM. The CDR3 is 12 residues long. CDR3 bases: TGCGCTGGGGGGACCGGCAATCAGCCCCAGCATTTT. Its translation: CAGGTGNQPQHF.

This clone was seen more than once but under ten times. V and J are TRBV9 and TRBJ1-1; D uncertain. V lost 4 bases, J lost 0 bases, and 13 bases lay in between. Germline CDR1 is SGDLS and CDR2 is YYNGEE. The CDR3 contains 15 residues. The CDR3 nucleotides are TGTGCCAGCAGCCAATTAGGCAACCTGAACACTGAAGCTTTCTTT. This translates into CASSQLGNLNTEAFF.

The genes are TRBV2 and TRBJ2-3, with D possibly matching TRBD1 (6 bases). The CDR3 loop spans 16 amino acids. The V end was cut by 4 bases, the J end by 4 bases, with 18 bases between. CDR1 is SNHLY, CDR2 FYNNEI, per germline. The CDR3 loop reads CASSGPRGLRADTQYF. Written as DNA, the CDR3 is TGTGCCAGCAGTGGGCCGAGGGGGTTGAGGGCAGATACGCAGTATTTT.

V is TRBV27 and J is TRBJ2-7; TRBD1 agrees at 10 bases. This CDR3 has 15 residues. Germline V gene lookup returns CDR1 MNHEY and CDR2 SMNVEV (reference sequence). The V segment lost 4 bases and the J segment 3 bases; nucleotides outside the gene matches: 6. In DNA form, the CDR3 reads TGTGCCAGCAGTTATGTCCGGGACAGGGGCTACGAGCAGTACTTC. Translated: CASSYVRDRGYEQYF.

This chain joins TRBV7-9 and TRBJ1-2; a weak D match, TRBD1 (5 bases). Germline CDR1 and CDR2: SEHNR and FQNEAQ (reference sequence). V lost 2 bases and J lost 3, with 10 bases in between. The CDR3 runs to 14 residues. The CDR3 DNA is TGTGCCAGCAGCTTACAGACAGCCCACTATGGCTACACCTTC. This sequence encodes CASSLQTAHYGYTF. The full variable domain, completed using reference TRBV7-9 and TRBJ1-2, is DTGVSQNPRHKITKRGQNVTFRCDPISEHNRLYWYRQTLGQGPEFLTYFQNEAQLEKSRLLSDRFSAERPKGSFSTLEIQRTEQGDSAMYLCASSLQTAHYGYTFGSGTRLTVV.